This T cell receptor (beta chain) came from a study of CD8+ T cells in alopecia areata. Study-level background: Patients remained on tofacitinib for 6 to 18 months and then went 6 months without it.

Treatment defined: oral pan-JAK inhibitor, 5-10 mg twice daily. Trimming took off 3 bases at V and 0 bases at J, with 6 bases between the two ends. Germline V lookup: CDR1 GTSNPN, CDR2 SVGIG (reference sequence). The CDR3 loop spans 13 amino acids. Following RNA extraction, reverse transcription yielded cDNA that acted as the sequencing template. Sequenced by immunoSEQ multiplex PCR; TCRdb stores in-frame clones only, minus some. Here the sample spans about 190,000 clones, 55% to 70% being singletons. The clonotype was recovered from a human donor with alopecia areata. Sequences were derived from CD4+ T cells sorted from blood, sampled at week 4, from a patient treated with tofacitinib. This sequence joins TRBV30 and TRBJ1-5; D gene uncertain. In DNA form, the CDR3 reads TGTGCCTGGAGCCGGGATAGCAATCAGCCCCAGCATTTT. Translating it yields CAWSRDSNQPQHF.